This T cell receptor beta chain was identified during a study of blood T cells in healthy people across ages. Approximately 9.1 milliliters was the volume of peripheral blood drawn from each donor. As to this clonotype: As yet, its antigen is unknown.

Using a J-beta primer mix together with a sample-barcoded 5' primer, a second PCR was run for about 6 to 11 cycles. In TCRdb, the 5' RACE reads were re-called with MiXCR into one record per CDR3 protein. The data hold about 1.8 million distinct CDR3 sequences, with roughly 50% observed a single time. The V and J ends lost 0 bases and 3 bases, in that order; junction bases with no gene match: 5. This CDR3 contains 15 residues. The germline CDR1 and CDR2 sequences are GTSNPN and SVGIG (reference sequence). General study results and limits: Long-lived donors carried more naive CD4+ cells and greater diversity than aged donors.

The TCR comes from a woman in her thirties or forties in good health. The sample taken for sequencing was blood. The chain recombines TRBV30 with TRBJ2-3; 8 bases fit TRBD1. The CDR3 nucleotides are TGTGCCTGGAGTGTCCCAGGGGGCGGAACAGATACGCAGTATTTT. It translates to CAWSVPGGGTDTQYF.